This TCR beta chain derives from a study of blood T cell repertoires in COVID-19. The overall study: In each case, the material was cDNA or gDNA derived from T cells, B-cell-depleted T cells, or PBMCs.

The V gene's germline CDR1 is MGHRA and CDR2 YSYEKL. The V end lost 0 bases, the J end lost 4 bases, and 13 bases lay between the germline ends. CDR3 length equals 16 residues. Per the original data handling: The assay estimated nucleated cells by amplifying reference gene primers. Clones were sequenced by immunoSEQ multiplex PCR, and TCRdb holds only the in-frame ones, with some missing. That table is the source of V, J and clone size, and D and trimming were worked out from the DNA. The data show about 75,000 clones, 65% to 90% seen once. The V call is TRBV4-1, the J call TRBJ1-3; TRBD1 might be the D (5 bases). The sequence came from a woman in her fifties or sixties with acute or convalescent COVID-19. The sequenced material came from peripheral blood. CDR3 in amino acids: CASSQDFGHLGNTIYF. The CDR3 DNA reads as TGCGCCAGCAGCCAAGATTTCGGACACCTGGGAAACACCATATATTTT.